The clone carrying this TCR beta chain turned up a few times. PCR was performed a second time for roughly 7 to 12 cycles using a sample-barcoded 5' primer and a J-beta primer mix. TCRdb passed the 5' RACE reads through MiXCR, listing each CDR3 protein once. Of some 1.4 million distinct CDR3 sequences listed, roughly 40% are singletons. The record originates from a study of blood T cells in healthy people across ages. The CDR3 covers 12 residues. The V end was cut by 3 bases, the J end by 9 bases, with 9 bases between. Germline V gene lookup returns CDR1 MNHNS and CDR2 SASEGT. This receptor was obtained from a woman aged 18-30 years in good health. The source material was blood. The genes are TRBV6-1 and TRBJ2-1; D is unresolved. The CDR3: CASSESLGEQFF. For the CDR3, the DNA is TGTGCCAGCAGTGAGTCCCTCGGTGAGCAGTTCTTC.